This T cell receptor beta chain was documented in a study of T cell repertoires in ileal Crohn's disease. Study context: Operated complications were stricturing disease (approximately 60%) and penetrating disease (about 39%).

On this clone: The antigen is unknown.

Study-level points and caveats: Every patient over 26.8% clonality showed endoscopic recurrence.

Germline loops: CDR1 MNHNY, CDR2 SVGAGI (reference sequence). The V gene lost 0 bases and the J gene lost 8 bases, with 16 bases spanning the gap. This CDR3 is built from 15 residues. Profiling relied on immunoSEQ multiplex PCR, and the TCRdb table lists in-frame clones only, not all of them. Of some 28,000 clones in the sample, about 81% are singletons; the top ten hold 5.5% to 7%. The sequence derives from an adult with Crohn's disease. The source material was ileal tissue. The chain is built from TRBV6-6 and TRBJ1-1, with D possibly being TRBD1 (6 bases). CDR3 DNA sequence: TGTGCCAGCAGTTACTCGATGGACGGGGGGCAGGAAGCTTTCTTT. Its protein is CASSYSMDGGQEAFF.